Presented here are 24 T cell receptor beta chains from one specimen sequenced in a study of T cell responses to AZD1222 COVID-19 vaccine. TCRdb's table, derived via immunoSEQ multiplex PCR, lists solely in-frame clones and lacks some. The sample holds about 150,000 clones; 82% are singletons and the top ten take over 4%. Source: peripheral blood, taken on day 0 of MenACWY control vaccination. These receptors all come from an adult in good health.

This rearrangement joins TRBV24-1 to TRBJ1-1, with a weak D call TRBD1 (5 bases). V dropped 10 bases and J dropped 2 bases, with 16 bases sitting between them. In germline, CDR1 is KGHDR, CDR2 SFDVKD. CDR3 size: 14 residues. CDR3 bases: TGTGCCACAAGCCGTAGGGGCCCTAACACTGAAGCTTTCTTT. Its translation: CATSRRGPNTEAFF.

CDR3 sequence: CASSLEMGEQYF. The CDR3 DNA follows: TGTGCCAGCAGCTTAGAAATGGGGGAGCAGTACTTC. V is TRBV7-2 and J is TRBJ2-7; D is undetermined. This CDR3 has 12 amino acids. In germline, CDR1 is SGHTA, CDR2 FQGNSA. Trimming cost V 1 base and J 7 bases, with 8 bases left between them.

CDR3 loop: CASSYLAGNSPLHF. CDR3 bases: TGTGCCAGCAGTTACTTGGCGGGGAATTCACCCCTCCACTTT. The chain is built from TRBV6-5 and TRBJ1-6; D gene unclear. The V gene's germline CDR1 is MNHEY and CDR2 SVGAGI. The CDR3 runs 14 residues. V lost 1 base and J lost 7, with 8 bases in between.

The table lists this clone with a count of one. The chain employs TRBV5-1 and TRBJ2-4; D remains unclear. Germline values: CDR1 SGHRS, CDR2 YFSETQ. The germline V and J ends were trimmed by 0 bases and 1 base, with 11 bases remaining between them. The CDR3 length is 16 residues. CDR3 in DNA: TGCGCCAGCAGCTTGGAGAGCCATTCGGCCAAAAACATTCAGTACTTC. This codes for CASSLESHSAKNIQYF.

About this clone itself: As the CDR3 is not closed by the conserved phenylalanine or tryptophan, this likely results from a read error. The DNA is omitted, as the CDR3 cannot be located on it reliably, and the CDR3 follows TCRdb's listing. The chain is built from TRBV11-2 and TRBJ1-1. The CDR3 sequence runs 12 residues, both termini included. CDR1 and CDR2 (germline): SGHAT, FQNNGV. CDR3: CASSFGPAGPEV.

The chain couples TRBV6-5 to TRBJ2-5, with a possible D match to TRBD1 (5 bases). There are 15 residues in the CDR3. The V and J ends lost 4 bases and 5 bases respectively, with 17 bases between them. Germline values: CDR1 MNHEY, CDR2 SVGAGI. CDR3 sequence reads: CASSWYRSSVETQYF. The CDR3, as DNA: TGTGCCAGCAGTTGGTACAGGTCCTCGGTGGAGACCCAGTACTTC.

The chain recombines TRBV18 with TRBJ1-6, with D perhaps TRBD1 (6 bases). The CDR3 runs 13 residues. V dropped 4 bases and J dropped 9 bases, with 10 bases sitting between them. In germline, CDR1 is KGHSH, CDR2 LQKENI. This chain's CDR3 is CASSRTGSSPLHF. CDR3 coding DNA: TGTGCCAGCTCACGTACAGGGTCTTCACCCCTCCACTTT.

CDR3 nucleotides: TGTGCCTGGAGTGTACAGGGGGTCTCGCCCCAGCATTTT. Residues: CAWSVQGVSPQHF. The V call is TRBV30, the J call TRBJ1-5; 8 bases match TRBD1. V was clipped by 0 bases and J by 9 bases; unmatched bases: 4. Germline CDR1 and CDR2: GTSNPN and SVGIG (reference sequence). CDR3 length equals 13 residues.

The gene calls are TRBV6-5 and TRBJ1-2, with TRBD1 as a possible D gene (5 bases). The CDR3 is 12 amino acids. Deletions cut 6 bases from V and 12 bases from J, with 17 bases between. Germline V gene data show CDR1 as MNHEY and CDR2 as SVGAGI. CDR3 amino acids: CASRRDGRDDTF. The CDR3 nucleotides read TGTGCCAGCAGGAGGGACGGCCGAGACGACACCTTC.

The genes are TRBV5-1 and TRBJ1-2; 9 bases fit TRBD1. This CDR3 spans 15 amino acids. Trimming took 1 base from V and 6 from J; bases not matched to a gene: 7. Germline-derived CDR1 and CDR2 are SGHRS and YFSETQ. The CDR3 reads CASSLLGTGNDGYTF. The CDR3 nucleotides read TGCGCCAGCAGCTTGCTTGGGACAGGGAATGATGGCTACACCTTC.

In DNA, the CDR3 is TGTGCCAGCAGTGCCGGACAGGGGCAGAACTATGGCTACACCTTC. Encoded protein: CASSAGQGQNYGYTF. The V and J genes are TRBV2 and TRBJ1-2; 9 positions match TRBD1. This CDR3 comprises 15 residues. Germline CDR1 reads SNHLY; CDR2 reads FYNNEI. J gave up 2 bases and V 4 bases, and 5 bases lay outside the gene matches.

This clone was observed a single time. This chain uses TRBV5-5 with TRBJ2-1; D call uncertain. CDR1 and CDR2 (germline): SGHKS, YYEKEE (reference sequence). This CDR3 spans 14 amino acids. Trimming left V 0 bases short and J 5 bases short, with 9 bases between. The CDR3: CASSLEGRDNEQFF. CDR3 in DNA: TGTGCCAGCAGCTTGGAGGGTAGGGACAATGAGCAGTTCTTC.

This chain uses TRBV11-2 with TRBJ2-2, with D perhaps given as TRBD1 or TRBD2 (5 bases each). The CDR3 extends over 14 amino acids. In germline, CDR1 is SGHAT, CDR2 FQNNGV. The germline V and J ends were trimmed by 4 bases and 2 bases, with 8 bases remaining between them. Here the CDR3 DNA reads TGTGCCAGCAGCTCGGGACCAAACACCGGGGAGCTGTTTTTT. Translation gives CASSSGPNTGELFF. The full variable domain, in which reference TRBV11-2 and TRBJ2-2 provide the parts outside the CDR3, is EAGVAQSPRYKIIEKRQSVAFWCNPISGHATLYWYQQILGQGPKLLIQFQNNGVVDDSQLPKDRFSAERLKGVDSTLKIQPAKLEDSAVYLCASSSGPNTGELFFGEGSRLTVL.

V usage is TRBV21-1 and J usage is TRBJ2-7; the DNA was not compared with TRBD1, the D call given in the table. TRBV21-1 is tagged as a pseudogene. The CDR3 spans 15 residues. The CDR3 region is CASSNAATEDYEQYV. CDR3 nucleotide sequence: TGTGCCAGCAGCAATGCCGCGACAGAGGACTACGAGCAGTACGTC.

This clone was recorded once. The chain has TRBV27 and TRBJ1-6, with 9 bases lining up with TRBD1. Germline CDR1 MNHEY, CDR2 SMNVEV (reference sequence). V shed 8 bases and J 14 bases; nucleotides not matched to a gene: 16. The CDR3 sequence is 15 residues long. The CDR3 reads CASSSVGQGLSTLHF. Here the CDR3 DNA reads TGTGCCAGCTCCTCTGTTGGACAGGGGCTCTCGACCCTCCACTTT.

The genes are TRBV5-1 and TRBJ2-3, with D hard to call. CDR3 length: 13 residues. Germline V gene data show CDR1 as SGHRS and CDR2 as YFSETQ. V was trimmed by 1 base and J by 2 bases, leaving 5 bases between them. CDR3 in amino acids: CASSLYPTDTQYF. CDR3 sequence (DNA): TGCGCCAGCAGCTTGTATCCCACAGATACGCAGTATTTT.

This clone was picked up a small number of times. The chain combines TRBV5-6 with TRBJ2-1; D is unclear. CDR1 and CDR2 (germline): SGHDT, YYEEEE. The CDR3 has 11 residues. Trimming took off 5 bases at V and 8 bases at J, with 8 bases between the two ends. In DNA, the CDR3 is TGTGCCAGCAGACATCGCGATGAGCAGTTCTTC. Amino acid sequence: CASRHRDEQFF.

The chain links TRBV6-5 to TRBJ1-2, with D uncertain. In germline, CDR1 is MNHEY, CDR2 SVGAGI. Trimming took off 5 bases at V and 0 bases at J, with 10 bases between the two ends. The CDR3 is 14 residues long. The CDR3 DNA reads TGTGCCAGCAGTCCGACCGAAGCTAACTATGGCTACACCTTC. This sequence encodes CASSPTEANYGYTF.

The rearrangement joins TRBV16 to TRBJ1-6; 8 positions match TRBD1. Germline assignment: CDR1 KGHSY and CDR2 FQNENV. J was trimmed by 7 bases and V by 3 bases; bases with no gene match: 5. The CDR3 covers 15 residues. CDR3 DNA: TGTGCCAGCAGCCAGATGACAGGGGAGAATTCACCCCTCCACTTT. This sequence encodes CASSQMTGENSPLHF.

This chain joins TRBV28 and TRBJ1-5; 9 bases are a match to TRBD1. The germline V gene encodes CDR1 MDHEN and CDR2 SYDVKM. V dropped 3 bases and J dropped 6; count of bases not matched to a gene: 6. There are 15 residues in the CDR3. CDR3 sequence: CASSLGTGNRQPQHF. CDR3 DNA: TGTGCCAGCAGTTTGGGGACAGGGAATCGTCAGCCCCAGCATTTT. Looking up the rest from reference TRBV28 and TRBJ1-5 gives the full variable domain: DVKVTQSSRYLVKRTGEKVFLECVQDMDHENMFWYRQDPGLGLRLIYFSYDVKMKEKGDIPEGYSVSREKKERFSLILESASTNQTSMYLCASSLGTGNRQPQHFGDGTRLSIL.

This chain connects TRBV14 to TRBJ2-5; perhaps TRBD1 as D (6 bases). Trimming removed 3 bases from V and 1 base from J, with 9 bases in between. The CDR3 consists of 14 residues. From germline, CDR1 is SGHDN and CDR2 FVKESK. This CDR3 is CASSHWTAQETQYF. The CDR3 nucleotides read TGTGCCAGCAGCCACTGGACAGCCCAAGAGACCCAGTACTTC. The whole variable domain, filled in from reference TRBV14 and TRBJ2-5, reads EAGVTQFPSHSVIEKGQTVTLRCDPISGHDNLYWYRRVMGKEIKFLLHFVKESKQDESGMPNNRFLAERTGGTYSTLKVQPAELEDSGVYFCASSHWTAQETQYFGPGTRLLVL.

The chain has TRBV18 and TRBJ1-4; D ambiguous. Germline loops: CDR1 KGHSH, CDR2 LQKENI. There are 16 residues in the CDR3. V dropped 3 bases and J dropped 4 bases, with 15 bases sitting between them. The CDR3 nucleotides read TGTGCCAGCTCACCTGAGTCTCCGGCCGGTAATGAAAAACTGTTTTTT. This gives the protein CASSPESPAGNEKLFF.

The rearrangement joins TRBV3-1 (or the pseudogene TRBV3-2) to TRBJ1-1, with D tentatively TRBD1 (5 bases). Germline CDR1 is LGHDT and CDR2 is YNNKEL (reference sequence). Trimming stripped 1 base from V and 1 base from J, with 19 bases between. CDR3 length: 18 amino acids. DNA for the CDR3: TGTGCCAGCAGCCAAGCCAACGGGGCGCAGTCGTGGAACACTGAAGCTTTCTTT. Translating it yields CASSQANGAQSWNTEAFF.

The chain is built from TRBV18 and TRBJ2-3; D assignment may be TRBD1 or TRBD2 (5 bases each). CDR3 length: 15 amino acids. The germline gives CDR1 KGHSH, CDR2 LQKENI. V was cut by 3 bases and J by 1 base, with 11 bases left in between. CDR3: CASSPRQGGTDTQYF. The CDR3 DNA reads as TGTGCCAGCTCACCGCGGCAGGGAGGCACAGATACGCAGTATTTT.